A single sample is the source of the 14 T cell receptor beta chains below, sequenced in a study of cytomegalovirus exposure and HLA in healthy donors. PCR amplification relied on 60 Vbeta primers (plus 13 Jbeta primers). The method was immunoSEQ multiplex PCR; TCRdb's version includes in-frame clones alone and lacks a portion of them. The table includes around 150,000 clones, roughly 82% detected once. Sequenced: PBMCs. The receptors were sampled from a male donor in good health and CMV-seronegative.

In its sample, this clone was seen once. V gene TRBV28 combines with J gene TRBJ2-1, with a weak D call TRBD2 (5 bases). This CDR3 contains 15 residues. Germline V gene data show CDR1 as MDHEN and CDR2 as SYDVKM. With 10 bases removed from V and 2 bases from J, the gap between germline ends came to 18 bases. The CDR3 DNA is TGTGCCACCCAAGGGAGAATTTATGCCTACAATGAGCAGTTCTTC. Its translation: CATQGRIYAYNEQFF.

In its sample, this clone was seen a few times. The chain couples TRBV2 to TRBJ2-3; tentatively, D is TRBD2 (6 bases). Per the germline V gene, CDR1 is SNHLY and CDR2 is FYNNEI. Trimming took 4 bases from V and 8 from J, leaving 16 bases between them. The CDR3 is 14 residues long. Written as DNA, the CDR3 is TGTGCCAGCAGTGTCCAGCGGGCTGGGGGTACGCAGTATTTT. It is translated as CASSVQRAGGTQYF.

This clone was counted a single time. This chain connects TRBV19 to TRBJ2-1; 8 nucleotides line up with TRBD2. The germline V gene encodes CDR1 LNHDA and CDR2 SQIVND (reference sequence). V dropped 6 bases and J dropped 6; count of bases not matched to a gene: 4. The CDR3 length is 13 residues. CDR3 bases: TGTGCCAGTAGGCGGACTAGCCTCAATGAGCAGTTCTTC. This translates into CASRRTSLNEQFF.

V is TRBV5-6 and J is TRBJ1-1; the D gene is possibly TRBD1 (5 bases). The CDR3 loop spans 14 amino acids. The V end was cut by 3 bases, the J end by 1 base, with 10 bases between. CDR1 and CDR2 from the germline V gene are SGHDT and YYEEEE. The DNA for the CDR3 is TGTGCCAGCAGCTCTTACAGGAGGAACACTGAAGCTTTCTTT. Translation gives CASSSYRRNTEAFF.

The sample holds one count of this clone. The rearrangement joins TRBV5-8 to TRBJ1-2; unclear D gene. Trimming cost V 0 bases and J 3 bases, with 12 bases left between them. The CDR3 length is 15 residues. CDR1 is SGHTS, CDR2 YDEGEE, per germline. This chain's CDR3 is CASSLDRGRDYGYTF. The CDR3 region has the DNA TGTGCCAGCAGCTTGGACCGTGGGAGAGACTATGGCTACACCTTC.

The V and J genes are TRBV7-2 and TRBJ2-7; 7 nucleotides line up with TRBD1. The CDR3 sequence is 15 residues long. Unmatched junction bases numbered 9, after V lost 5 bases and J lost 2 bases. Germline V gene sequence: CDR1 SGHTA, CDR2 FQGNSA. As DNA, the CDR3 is TGTGCCAGCAGCCCAGCGGCCGGGACAGCCTACGAGCAGTACTTC. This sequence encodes CASSPAAGTAYEQYF.

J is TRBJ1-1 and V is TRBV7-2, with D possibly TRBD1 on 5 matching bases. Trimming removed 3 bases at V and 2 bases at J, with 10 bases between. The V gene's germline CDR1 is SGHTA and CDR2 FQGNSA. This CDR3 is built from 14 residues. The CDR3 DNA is TGTGCCAGCAGCTTCACAGGAACAAACACTGAAGCTTTCTTT. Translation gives CASSFTGTNTEAFF.

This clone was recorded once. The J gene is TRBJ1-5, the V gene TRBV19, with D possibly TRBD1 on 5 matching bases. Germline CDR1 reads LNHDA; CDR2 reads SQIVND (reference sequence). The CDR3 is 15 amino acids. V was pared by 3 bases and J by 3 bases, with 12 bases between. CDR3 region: CASSISVGLNQPQHF. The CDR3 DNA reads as TGTGCCAGTAGTATTAGCGTGGGACTCAATCAGCCCCAGCATTTT.

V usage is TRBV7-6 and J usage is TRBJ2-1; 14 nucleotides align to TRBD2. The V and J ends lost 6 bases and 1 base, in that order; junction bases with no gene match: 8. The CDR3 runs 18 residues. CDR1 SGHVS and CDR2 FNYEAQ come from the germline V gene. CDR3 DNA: TGTGCCAGCAGGGAGGGACTAGCGGGAGATAGGTCCTACAATGAGCAGTTCTTC. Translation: CASREGLAGDRSYNEQFF.

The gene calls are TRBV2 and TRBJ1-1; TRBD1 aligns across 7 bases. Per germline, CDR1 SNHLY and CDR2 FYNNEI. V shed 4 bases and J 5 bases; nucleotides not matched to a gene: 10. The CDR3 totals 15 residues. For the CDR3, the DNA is TGTGCCAGCAGTGCAGAAACAGGGGTCAGGACTGAAGCTTTCTTT. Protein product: CASSAETGVRTEAFF.

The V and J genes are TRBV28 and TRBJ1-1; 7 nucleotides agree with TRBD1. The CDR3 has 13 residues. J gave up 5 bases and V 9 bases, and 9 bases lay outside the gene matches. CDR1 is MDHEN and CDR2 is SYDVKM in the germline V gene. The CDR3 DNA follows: TGTGCCAGTATGGACAGGATGCGTACTGAAGCTTTCTTT. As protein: CASMDRMRTEAFF.

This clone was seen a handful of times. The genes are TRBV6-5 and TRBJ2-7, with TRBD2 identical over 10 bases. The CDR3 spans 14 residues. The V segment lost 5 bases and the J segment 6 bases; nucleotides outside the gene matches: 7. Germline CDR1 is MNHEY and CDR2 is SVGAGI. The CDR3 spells CASSLAGVDPEQYF. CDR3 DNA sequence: TGTGCCAGCAGTCTAGCGGGAGTAGACCCCGAGCAGTACTTC.

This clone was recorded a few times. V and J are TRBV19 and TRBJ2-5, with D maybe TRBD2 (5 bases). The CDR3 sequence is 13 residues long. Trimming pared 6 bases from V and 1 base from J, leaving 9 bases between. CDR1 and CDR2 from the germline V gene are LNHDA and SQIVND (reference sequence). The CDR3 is CASRMGVQETQYF. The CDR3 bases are TGTGCCAGTAGGATGGGAGTCCAAGAGACCCAGTACTTC. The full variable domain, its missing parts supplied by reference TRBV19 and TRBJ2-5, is DGGITQSPKYLFRKEGQNVTLSCEQNLNHDAMYWYRQDPGQGLRLIYYSQIVNDFQKGDIAEGYSVSREKKESFPLTVTSAQKNPTAFYLCASRMGVQETQYFGPGTRLLVL.

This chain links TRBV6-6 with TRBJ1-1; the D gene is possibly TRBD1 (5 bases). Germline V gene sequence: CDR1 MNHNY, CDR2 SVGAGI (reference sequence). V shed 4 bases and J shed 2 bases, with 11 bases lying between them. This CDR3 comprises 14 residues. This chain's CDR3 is CASSLQARNTEAFF. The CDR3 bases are TGTGCCAGCAGTTTACAGGCGCGAAACACTGAAGCTTTCTTT.